This TCR beta chain was observed in a study of blood T cell repertoires in COVID-19. The table came from immunoSEQ multiplex PCR; TCRdb's copy has only in-frame clones and leaves some out. This sample yields 63,000 or so clones, of which 89% are seen a single time; approximately 1.5% belongs to the top ten. The germline CDR1 and CDR2 sequences are MGHRA and YSYEKL. Unmatched junction bases numbered 6, after V lost 1 base and J lost 9 bases. CDR3 length: 14 amino acids. This receptor was taken from a man aged 60 to 69 with acute or convalescent COVID-19. The chain has TRBV4-1 and TRBJ2-1, with TRBD1 matching 7 bases. Sequencing was performed on peripheral blood. CDR3 nucleotide sequence: TGCGCCAGCAGCCAAGTCCCGAACAGGGGTGAGCAGTTCTTC. It yields the protein CASSQVPNRGEQFF.